The 27 T cell receptor beta chains below were found in one sample sequenced in a study of cytomegalovirus exposure and HLA in healthy donors. The PCR ran on 60 Vbeta and 13 Jbeta primers. Sequencing used immunoSEQ multiplex PCR; TCRdb keeps in-frame clones, though not all of them. This table holds over 150,000 clones, roughly 80% found once. Sequencing was performed on PBMCs. Source of these receptors: a man aged 45-60 years in good health and CMV-seropositive.

J is TRBJ2-7 and V is TRBV5-4; 10 nucleotides line up with TRBD1. J was trimmed by 3 bases and V by 0 bases; bases with no gene match: 3. This CDR3 has 15 amino acids. CDR1 and CDR2 (germline): SGHNT, YYREEE (reference sequence). The chain's CDR3 is CASSLAGTGDYEQYF. Here the CDR3 DNA reads TGTGCCAGCAGCTTGGCCGGGACAGGGGACTACGAGCAGTACTTC.

J is TRBJ2-1 and V is TRBV14; 11 positions match TRBD2. Germline V gene data show CDR1 as SGHDN and CDR2 as FVKESK. V gave up 4 bases and J gave up 1 base; unmatched junction bases: 6. The CDR3 is 17 amino acids. The CDR3 loop is CASSPLAGGGSYNEQFF. The CDR3, as DNA: TGTGCCAGCAGCCCCCTAGCGGGAGGAGGATCCTACAATGAGCAGTTCTTC.

This clone has more than one count but fewer than ten. The rearrangement joins TRBV5-5 to TRBJ1-2; no reliable D call. The CDR3 has 12 amino acids. The V and J ends lost 4 bases and 8 bases respectively, with 12 bases between them. The germline gives CDR1 SGHKS, CDR2 YYEKEE (reference sequence). The CDR3 is CASSQDSRGYTF. The CDR3 DNA follows: TGTGCCAGCAGCCAGGACTCCCGCGGCTACACCTTC.

The DNA for the CDR3 is TGTGCCAGCACTTCATCGGGGGGCGCGGGTTATGGCTACACCTTC. This codes for CASTSSGGAGYGYTF. The rearrangement joins TRBV25-1 to TRBJ1-2, with a possible D match to TRBD1 (6 bases). V gave up 7 bases and J gave up 5 bases, with 20 bases separating them. The CDR3 contains 15 residues. The germline V gene has CDR1 MGHDK and CDR2 SYGVNS.

The chain recombines TRBV19 with TRBJ2-7, with a tentative D call TRBD1 (6 bases). CDR3 length: 14 amino acids. Trimming stripped 3 bases from V and 0 bases from J, with 9 bases between. In germline, CDR1 is LNHDA, CDR2 SQIVND (reference sequence). The CDR3 DNA reads as TGTGCCAGTAGTATGAACAGGGACTCCTACGAGCAGTACTTC. This encodes CASSMNRDSYEQYF. Variable domain in full (rest from reference TRBV19 and TRBJ2-7): DGGITQSPKYLFRKEGQNVTLSCEQNLNHDAMYWYRQDPGQGLRLIYYSQIVNDFQKGDIAEGYSVSREKKESFPLTVTSAQKNPTAFYLCASSMNRDSYEQYFGPGTRLTVT.

V gene TRBV21-1 combines with J gene TRBJ1-6. TRBV21-1 is termed a pseudogene. The CDR3 runs 13 residues. CDR3 nucleotides: TGTGCCAGCATTAAAGAGCGGGGTCCACCCCTCCACTTT. Amino acid sequence: CASIKERGPPLHF.

This clone was picked up a small number of times. This sequence joins TRBV6-5 and TRBJ2-7; TRBD2 is a possible D gene (6 bases). V lost 6 bases, J lost 3 bases, and 15 bases lay in between. The CDR3 runs to 14 residues. CDR1 and CDR2 from the germline V gene are MNHEY and SVGAGI. Here the CDR3 DNA reads TGTGCCAGCAGAGAAGACCGGGACTTCTACGAGCAGTACTTC. This gives the protein CASREDRDFYEQYF.

The chain employs TRBV7-2 and TRBJ1-5, with D possibly TRBD1 on 6 matching bases. CDR1 SGHTA and CDR2 FQGNSA come from the germline V gene. This CDR3 has 13 amino acids. The germline V and J ends were trimmed by 5 bases and 5 bases, with 10 bases remaining between them. CDR3 region: CASSVQGDQPQHF. The CDR3 DNA reads as TGTGCCAGCAGCGTACAGGGAGATCAGCCCCAGCATTTT.

The chain uses TRBV2 and TRBJ2-7, with D tentatively TRBD2 (7 bases). The CDR3 has 14 residues. The germline V gene encodes CDR1 SNHLY and CDR2 FYNNEI. V dropped 7 bases and J dropped 6 bases, with 19 bases sitting between them. The CDR3 spells CASIQERGGGEQYF. The CDR3 region has the DNA TGTGCCAGCATCCAGGAGAGGGGGGGAGGCGAGCAGTACTTC.

The rearrangement joins TRBV6-1 to TRBJ2-7; 7 nucleotides align to TRBD2. This CDR3 is built from 14 residues. The V gene's germline CDR1 is MNHNS and CDR2 SASEGT. The V and J ends lost 7 bases and 9 bases, in that order; junction bases with no gene match: 15. CDR3 amino acids: CASTPGGGLIAQYF. Written as DNA, the CDR3 is TGTGCCAGCACCCCCGGGGGAGGGCTCATCGCGCAGTACTTC.

V and J are TRBV4-1 and TRBJ2-5, with D uncertain. CDR1 is MGHRA and CDR2 is YSYEKL in the germline V gene. This CDR3 comprises 14 residues. Between the trimmed V and J ends, which lost 1 base and 1 base, there was a span of 7 bases. In DNA form, the CDR3 reads TGCGCCAGCAGCCAAGGCGGAACCCAAGAGACCCAGTACTTC. Protein: CASSQGGTQETQYF.

CDR3 sequence: CASSLAQVVYEQYF. The CDR3 DNA reads TGTGCCAGCAGTTTAGCGCAGGTTGTCTACGAGCAGTACTTC. The V and J genes are TRBV28 and TRBJ2-7; D gene uncertain. CDR1 and CDR2 (germline): MDHEN, SYDVKM. The CDR3 length is 14 residues. Deletions cut 2 bases from V and 3 bases from J, with 11 bases between. Full variable domain (outside the CDR3, taken from reference TRBV28 and TRBJ2-7): DVKVTQSSRYLVKRTGEKVFLECVQDMDHENMFWYRQDPGLGLRLIYFSYDVKMKEKGDIPEGYSVSREKKERFSLILESASTNQTSMYLCASSLAQVVYEQYFGPGTRLTVT.

The DNA for the CDR3 is TGTGCCAGCAGTGATGGACAGGGAGGGGACACTGAAGCTTTCTTT. Translated, it gives CASSDGQGGDTEAFF. The chain joins TRBV6-1 to TRBJ1-1; 8 bases are shared with TRBD1. V shed 3 bases and J 3 bases; nucleotides not matched to a gene: 6. CDR1 and CDR2 (germline): MNHNS, SASEGT. The CDR3 runs 15 residues.

The J gene is TRBJ2-1, the V gene TRBV7-3; D perhaps matches TRBD2 (6 bases). CDR1 is SGHTA, CDR2 FQGTGA, per germline. CDR3 length: 15 amino acids. The V end was cut by 1 base, the J end by 4 bases, with 11 bases between. Here the CDR3 DNA reads TGTGCCAGCAGCTTAAACGGAGGGCCTTACAATGAGCAGTTCTTC. This encodes CASSLNGGPYNEQFF.

With respect to this clone: This specimen includes other DNA sequences encoding the same CDR3. CDR3 DNA sequence: TGTGCCAGCAGCTTGGTTCGGGACAGGGATTCACCCCTCCACTTT. Its protein product is CASSLVRDRDSPLHF. The V call is TRBV5-4, the J call TRBJ1-6; 9 bases fit TRBD1. J was trimmed by 8 bases and V by 0 bases; bases with no gene match: 3. The CDR3 runs 15 residues. From germline, CDR1 is SGHNT and CDR2 YYREEE (reference sequence).

This clone came up a few times. V and J are TRBV6-4 and TRBJ1-5; D possibly corresponds to TRBD1 (5 bases). Trimming pared 9 bases from V and 11 bases from J, leaving 8 bases between. CDR3 length: 9 amino acids. In germline, CDR1 is MRHNA, CDR2 SNTAGT. CDR3 in amino acids: CARGGAQHF. In DNA, the CDR3 is TGTGCCAGGGGGGGGGCCCAGCATTTT.

V is TRBV10-3 and J is TRBJ1-4; tentative D call: TRBD1 (6 bases). CDR1 and CDR2 from the germline V gene are ENHRY and SYGVKD. V shed 10 bases and J shed 0 bases, with 18 bases lying between them. This CDR3 region has 16 residues. Here the CDR3 DNA reads TGTGCCACCGAACAGGGCCACACTGCAACTAATGAAAAACTGTTTTTT. This codes for CATEQGHTATNEKLFF.

V gene TRBV18 combines with J gene TRBJ1-4; a possible D gene is TRBD1 (6 bases). This CDR3 is built from 16 residues. Germline V CDR1 and CDR2: KGHSH, LQKENI. V lost 3 bases, J lost 8 bases, and 19 bases lay in between. The CDR3 nucleotides are TGTGCCAGCTCACCTTCGGGAGCCAGGGGAGGGGAAAAACTGTTTTTT. Its translation: CASSPSGARGGEKLFF.

The chain combines TRBV9 with TRBJ2-7, with 10 bases lining up with TRBD1. Per germline, CDR1 SGDLS and CDR2 YYNGEE. This CDR3 region has 15 residues. The trim removed 3 bases at V and 5 bases at J, leaving 8 bases unmatched. CDR3 sequence (DNA): TGTGCCAGCAGCGCCGGGACAGGGGCCCCAGACGAGCAGTACTTC. Translating it yields CASSAGTGAPDEQYF. The variable domain in full, completed from reference TRBV9 and TRBJ2-7, reads DSGVTQTPKHLITATGQRVTLRCSPRSGDLSVYWYQQSLDQGLQFLIQYYNGEERAKGNILERFSAQQFPDLHSELNLSSLELGDSALYFCASSAGTGAPDEQYFGPGTRLTVT.

This clone was counted a single time. The chain has TRBV7-2 and TRBJ2-5; 7 nucleotides match TRBD2. The CDR3 covers 16 residues. V gave up 6 bases and J gave up 1 base; unmatched junction bases: 11. Germline values: CDR1 SGHTA, CDR2 FQGNSA. CDR3: CASSRRVAGLQETQYF. The CDR3 region has the DNA TGTGCCAGCAGTCGACGGGTAGCGGGCCTCCAAGAGACCCAGTACTTC.

The V gene is TRBV18, the J gene TRBJ2-2; perhaps TRBD1 as D (5 bases). This CDR3 contains 15 residues. In germline, CDR1 is KGHSH, CDR2 LQKENI. Trimming cost V 5 bases and J 2 bases, with 12 bases left between them. This CDR3 is CASSATDPNTGELFF. Here the CDR3 DNA reads TGTGCCAGCTCAGCGACAGACCCCAACACCGGGGAGCTGTTTTTT. The full variable domain, its missing parts supplied by reference TRBV18 and TRBJ2-2, is NAGVMQNPRHLVRRRGQEARLRCSPMKGHSHVYWYRQLPEEGLKFMVYLQKENIIDESGMPKERFSAEFPKEGPSILRIQQVVRGDSAAYFCASSATDPNTGELFFGEGSRLTVL.

The rearrangement joins TRBV6-1 to TRBJ1-2; 9 nucleotides align to TRBD1. Per the germline V gene, CDR1 is MNHNS and CDR2 is SASEGT. The CDR3 has 14 amino acids. V gave up 5 bases and J gave up 8 bases; unmatched junction bases: 9. For the CDR3, the DNA is TGTGCCAGCAGTCGGGACAGGGTATGGGGAGGCTACACCTTC. Translating it yields CASSRDRVWGGYTF.

The chain uses TRBV27 and TRBJ1-1; 8 bases are shared with TRBD1. V was pared by 6 bases and J by 5 bases, with 5 bases of the junction left unmatched. This CDR3 spans 13 amino acids. CDR1 is MNHEY, CDR2 SMNVEV, per germline (reference sequence). Written as DNA, the CDR3 is TGTGCCAGCAGATGGACAGGGCGGACTGAAGCTTTCTTT. It yields the protein CASRWTGRTEAFF.

V usage is TRBV5-3 and J usage is TRBJ1-2; D is possibly TRBD1 (5 bases). TRBV5-3 is assigned to the ORF class and has an uncertain function. There are 17 residues in the CDR3. Trimming removed 0 bases at V and 4 bases at J, with 19 bases between. This CDR3 is CARSLALRQEGIYGYTF. As DNA, the CDR3 is TGTGCCAGAAGCTTGGCCCTTAGGCAGGAGGGGATCTATGGCTACACCTTC.

The rearrangement links TRBV30 to TRBJ1-1; D perhaps matches TRBD1 (5 bases). The CDR3 sequence is 13 residues long. Trimming took 0 bases from V and 7 from J, leaving 12 bases between them. Germline assignment: CDR1 GTSNPN and CDR2 SVGIG (reference sequence). The CDR3 sequence: CAWSVQQDSEAFF. The CDR3 coding sequence is TGTGCCTGGAGTGTACAACAAGACAGTGAAGCTTTCTTT.

The J gene is TRBJ1-6, the V gene TRBV30; D remains ambiguous. Germline assignment: CDR1 GTSNPN and CDR2 SVGIG (reference sequence). V was cut by 3 bases and J by 1 base, with 7 bases left in between. The length of the CDR3 is 14 residues. The CDR3 protein is CAWSRSSYNSPLHF. CDR3 coding DNA: TGTGCCTGGAGCAGGTCATCCTATAATTCACCCCTCCACTTT.

V usage is TRBV10-3 and J usage is TRBJ1-1; 8 nucleotides agree with TRBD1. Germline trimming cut 2 bases from V and 6 bases from J; bases unmatched to any gene: 5. The CDR3 has 14 residues. Germline CDR1 and CDR2: ENHRY and SYGVKD. As DNA, the CDR3 is TGTGCCATCAGTGAGGGCAGGGGGCGGGCTGAAGCTTTCTTT. It specifies CAISEGRGRAEAFF.